One sample yielded the 24 T cell receptor beta chains listed below, sequenced in a study of shared T cell receptors in the human thymus. Profiled with immunoSEQ multiplex PCR; TCRdb holds only in-frame clones, not every one. The table includes hundreds of thousands of clones, approximately 85% detected once. Another study also made use of these data, one on human thymus T cells.

The sample was thymocytes. These TCRs come from a girl under three years old with a congenital heart defect.

The gene calls are TRBV6-1 and TRBJ1-5; 7 bases fit TRBD1. This CDR3 has 14 amino acids. Germline V gene sequence: CDR1 MNHNS, CDR2 SASEGT. J lost 2 bases, V lost 10 bases, and 8 bases had no gene match. The CDR3 protein is CATYFGQGNQPQHF. The CDR3 coding sequence is TGTGCCACCTACTTTGGACAGGGCAATCAGCCCCAGCATTTT.

This chain uses TRBV6-5 with TRBJ1-6, with 11 bases fitting TRBD1. Germline CDR1 and CDR2: MNHEY and SVGAGI. J lost 10 bases, V lost 6 bases, and 8 bases had no gene match. CDR3 size: 15 residues. The DNA for the CDR3 is TGTGCCAGCAGCTCTCCGGGACAGGGGGGGTCACCCCTCCACTTT. This gives the protein CASSSPGQGGSPLHF.

DNA of the CDR3: TGCGCCAGCAGCCGCTGGGGGCAGGGCAATCAGCCCCAGCATTTT. Translating gives CASSRWGQGNQPQHF. The chain is built from TRBV4-1 and TRBJ1-5; D perhaps matches TRBD1 (6 bases). Germline CDR1 is MGHRA and CDR2 is YSYEKL. The CDR3 loop spans 15 amino acids. Trimming took off 4 bases at V and 2 bases at J, with 12 bases between the two ends.

The chain is built from TRBV5-5 and TRBJ1-2, with 7 bases lining up with TRBD1. The CDR3 extends over 15 amino acids. The V gene's germline CDR1 is SGHKS and CDR2 YYEKEE (reference sequence). V trimming: 4 bases; J trimming: 2 bases; junction bases outside the gene matches: 8. In DNA, the CDR3 is TGTGCCAGCAGCCCTATCCCGGGACAGAACTATGGCTACACCTTC. Protein product: CASSPIPGQNYGYTF.

For this clone: This CDR3 is also generated by other DNA sequences in the sample. The chain uses TRBV20-1 and TRBJ2-1; possible D gene TRBD1, 5 bases. CDR1 and CDR2 from the germline V gene are DFQATT and SNEGSKA (reference sequence). Trimming took off 6 bases at V and 7 bases at J, with 10 bases between the two ends. The CDR3 consists of 11 residues. The CDR3 DNA reads as TGCAGTGCCAGGGTAGTGAATGAGCAGTTCTTC. It codes for CSARVVNEQFF.

The chain carries TRBV6-1 and TRBJ2-6; TRBD1 matches 9 bases. Germline V gene lookup returns CDR1 MNHNS and CDR2 SASEGT. The CDR3 covers 17 residues. V shed 3 bases and J 3 bases; nucleotides not matched to a gene: 6. The CDR3 loop reads CASSDRDRVGGANVLTF. The CDR3 nucleotides read TGTGCCAGCAGTGACCGGGACAGGGTAGGTGGGGCCAACGTCCTGACTTTC.

This clone appeared a few times. The gene calls are TRBV28 and TRBJ2-2, with TRBD1 matching over 11 bases. This CDR3 contains 16 residues. Unmatched junction bases numbered 7, after V lost 4 bases and J lost 6 bases. From germline, CDR1 is MDHEN and CDR2 SYDVKM. CDR3 in DNA: TGTGCCAGCAGTTCCACGGACAGGGGGCCCCCCGGGGAGCTGTTTTTT. This encodes CASSSTDRGPPGELFF.

This chain connects TRBV5-1 to TRBJ1-2; D remains unclear. The CDR3 has 17 residues. CDR1 is SGHRS and CDR2 is YFSETQ in the germline V gene. The V end was cut by 0 bases, the J end by 2 bases, with 17 bases between. The DNA of the CDR3 is TGCGCCAGCAGCTTGGCTGGCCCAGTCAAATGGAACTATGGCTACACCTTC. This encodes CASSLAGPVKWNYGYTF.

The chain uses TRBV7-8 and TRBJ1-2, with D perhaps matching TRBD1 (6 bases). The V gene lost 3 bases and the J gene lost 4 bases, with 15 bases spanning the gap. This CDR3 has 15 residues. In germline, CDR1 is SGHVS, CDR2 FQNEAQ. CDR3 DNA: TGTGCCAGCAGCTTTTCCCGGACAGCTATCTATGGCTACACCTTC. Amino acid sequence: CASSFSRTAIYGYTF.

This chain connects TRBV6-6 to TRBJ1-2; tentatively, D is TRBD1 (6 bases). The CDR3 length is 13 residues. V lost 2 bases to trimming and J lost 8 bases, with 12 bases between them. Germline loops: CDR1 MNHNY, CDR2 SVGAGI (reference sequence). This CDR3 is CASSYNRAEGYTF. The CDR3 DNA sequence: TGTGCCAGCAGTTACAACAGGGCGGAGGGCTACACCTTC.

V usage is TRBV4-3 and J usage is TRBJ1-4; D not certain. This CDR3 is built from 16 residues. The germline gives CDR1 LGHNA, CDR2 YSLEER. V was cut by 0 bases and J by 8 bases, with 16 bases left in between. The CDR3 DNA is TGCGCCAGCAGCCAAGATATCGGCGGGGTGAAGGAAAAACTGTTTTTT. Its translation is CASSQDIGGVKEKLFF.

The chain has TRBV5-8 and TRBJ2-7, with 8 bases that match TRBD1. CDR1 is SGHTS, CDR2 YDEGEE, per germline. Trimming cost V 2 bases and J 5 bases; bases outside gene matches: 6. The CDR3 is made up of 14 amino acids. The CDR3 DNA sequence: TGTGCCAGCAGCTTACCCAGGGGGCATCACGAGCAGTACTTC. Translating gives CASSLPRGHHEQYF.

This clone has a single count. The V gene is TRBV5-1, the J gene TRBJ2-2; 9 bases are shared with TRBD1. With V trimmed by 1 base and J by 6 bases, 10 bases remained unmatched. This CDR3 has 17 residues. CDR1 is SGHRS and CDR2 is YFSETQ in the germline V gene. DNA of the CDR3: TGCGCCAGCAGCTTGTCTGAACAGGGGGCGAAGGCCGGGGAGCTGTTTTTT. The encoded protein is CASSLSEQGAKAGELFF.

The CDR3 coding sequence is TGTGCCAGCAATAACCTAGCGGGGAATCCAGATACGCAGTATTTT. This translates into CASNNLAGNPDTQYF. The V gene is TRBV27, the J gene TRBJ2-3; 9 bases are shared with TRBD2. CDR1 is MNHEY, CDR2 SMNVEV, per germline (reference sequence). CDR3 size: 15 residues. V gave up 7 bases and J gave up 4 bases; unmatched junction bases: 9.

In the case of this clone: This specimen includes other DNA sequences encoding the same CDR3. The chain recombines TRBV6-6 with TRBJ1-3, with 7 positions matching TRBD1. Germline V gene data show CDR1 as MNHNY and CDR2 as SVGAGI (reference sequence). The CDR3 is 15 amino acids. J gave up 2 bases and V 4 bases, and 5 bases lay outside the gene matches. The CDR3 region is CASSSPGTAGNTIYF. The CDR3 nucleotides are TGTGCCAGCAGTTCACCCGGGACAGCTGGAAACACCATATATTTT.

This clone was found a few times. The chain combines TRBV4-3 with TRBJ1-3; 8 nucleotides line up with TRBD1. Trimming removed 2 bases from V and 4 bases from J; junction bases left unmatched: 7. The CDR3 length is 16 residues. Looked up from germline, CDR1 is LGHNA and CDR2 is YSLEER. CDR3 DNA: TGCGCCAGCAGCCAATACCAGGGGGCGCGAGGAAACACCATATATTTT. Its translation: CASSQYQGARGNTIYF.

V usage is TRBV14 and J usage is TRBJ2-2, with D possibly being TRBD1 (6 bases). The germline V gene encodes CDR1 SGHDN and CDR2 FVKESK. The V end lost 5 bases, the J end lost 0 bases, and 13 bases lay between the germline ends. The CDR3 covers 16 residues. The CDR3 sequence: CASSAYRDPNTGELFF. The CDR3 bases are TGTGCCAGCAGCGCCTACAGGGACCCGAACACCGGGGAGCTGTTTTTT.

This chain links TRBV7-2 with TRBJ1-6; D remains unclear. CDR1 and CDR2 (germline): SGHTA, FQGNSA. This CDR3 comprises 18 residues. The V and J ends lost 1 base and 4 bases respectively, with 17 bases between them. The CDR3 DNA reads TGTGCCAGCAGCTTAGGTCGTGAGGCCAGACCTTATAATTCACCCCTCCACTTT. Protein product: CASSLGREARPYNSPLHF.

This CDR3 is CASSQERDRGVGYGYTF. The CDR3 nucleotides are TGCGCCAGCAGCCAAGAGCGGGACAGGGGCGTAGGCTATGGCTACACCTTC. V is TRBV4-3 and J is TRBJ1-2; 10 positions match TRBD1. The CDR3 sequence is 17 residues long. Trimming at V came to 0 bases and at J to 4 bases, leaving 8 bases not matched to a gene. Germline values: CDR1 LGHNA, CDR2 YSLEER.

In its sample, this clone was seen a few times. CDR3 sequence: CASSQDRPGMGDTIYF. DNA of the CDR3: TGCGCCAGCAGCCAAGATCGGCCAGGGATGGGCGACACCATATATTTT. The V and J genes are TRBV4-3 and TRBJ1-3, with TRBD1 as a possible D gene (5 bases). The CDR3 is 16 residues long. CDR1 LGHNA and CDR2 YSLEER come from the germline V gene. V shed 0 bases and J shed 8 bases, with 17 bases lying between them.

The CDR3 coding sequence is TGTGCCAGCTCACCCGCACCGACAAGGGGTGTTATGCGGAGAAACTATGGCTACACCTTC. The encoded protein is CASSPAPTRGVMRRNYGYTF. The rearrangement joins TRBV18 to TRBJ1-2, with D maybe TRBD1 (5 bases). The V gene's germline CDR1 is KGHSH and CDR2 LQKENI. V was cut by 3 bases and J by 2 bases, with 28 bases left in between. The CDR3 extends over 20 amino acids.

This clone was observed once. The chain joins TRBV4-2 to TRBJ1-5, with D perhaps matching TRBD1 (6 bases). Deletions cut 0 bases from V and 1 base from J, with 13 bases between. This CDR3 has 17 amino acids. Germline V CDR1 and CDR2: LGHNA, YNFKEQ. The CDR3 region is CASSQERGAGSNQPQHF. In DNA, the CDR3 is TGTGCCAGCAGCCAAGAGCGGGGGGCAGGGAGCAATCAGCCCCAGCATTTT.

DNA of the CDR3: TGTGCCAGCAGCCCCGACGGGGTCCCCCAAGAGACCCAGTACTTC. Translated: CASSPDGVPQETQYF. The chain joins TRBV28 to TRBJ2-5, with D maybe TRBD2 (5 bases). The germline gives CDR1 MDHEN, CDR2 SYDVKM. The CDR3 loop spans 15 amino acids. Trimming removed 6 bases from V and 1 base from J, with 15 bases in between.

The rearrangement uses TRBV11-2 and TRBJ1-3, with 8 bases aligning to TRBD1. Germline CDR1 SGHAT, CDR2 FQNNGV. Losses at the gene ends were 0 bases for V and 4 bases for J; bases not matched to a gene: 8. This CDR3 region has 17 residues. The CDR3 spells CASSLDPQGAAGNTIYF. The CDR3 DNA sequence: TGTGCCAGCAGCTTAGATCCGCAGGGGGCGGCGGGAAACACCATATATTTT.